The 28 T cell receptor beta chains below all came from one sample that was sequenced in a study of response to subunit inactivated influenza vaccine. TCRdb called the RT-PCR reads again in MiXCR, with one record for every CDR3 protein. The sample shows 500,000 to 650,000 distinct CDR3 sequences, 7.5% to 8.5% of them seen only once. This sample comprised PBMCs from blood, obtained about 23 months after vaccination. The receptors were sampled from a man between 50 and 69 years old who received an inactivated influenza vaccine.

This clonotype was detected ten times or more. This chain connects TRBV20-1 to TRBJ2-1, with D unresolved. The length of the CDR3 is 15 residues. CDR1 DFQATT and CDR2 SNEGSKA come from the germline V gene (reference sequence). Deletions cut 0 bases from V and 2 bases from J, with 11 bases between. The CDR3: CSARDGRSPYNEQFF. CDR3 coding DNA: TGCAGTGCTAGAGACGGACGATCCCCCTACAATGAGCAGTTCTTC.

The chain combines TRBV4-3 with TRBJ1-3; unclear D gene. From germline, CDR1 is LGHNA and CDR2 YSLEER. The CDR3 has 17 amino acids. The V and J ends lost 0 bases and 2 bases respectively, with 14 bases between them. The CDR3 spells CASSQDSTHLTGNTIYF. In DNA form, the CDR3 reads TGCGCCAGCAGCCAAGATAGTACCCACCTGACTGGAAACACCATATATTTT.

There are a few counts of this clonotype. The rearrangement links TRBV10-3 to TRBJ2-5; 8 bases are shared with TRBD2. J gave up 0 bases and V 0 bases, and 9 bases lay outside the gene matches. Per the germline V gene, CDR1 is ENHRY and CDR2 is SYGVKD. The CDR3 runs 18 residues. CDR3 sequence (DNA): TGTGCCATCAGTGAGTCTAGGGTGGAGACTAGCGACCAAGAGACCCAGTACTTC. This codes for CAISESRVETSDQETQYF.

This chain joins TRBV28 and TRBJ2-7; 7 bases map to TRBD2. The J segment lost 6 bases and the V segment lost 9 bases, leaving 8 bases of the junction unmatched. Germline CDR1 and CDR2: MDHEN and SYDVKM. The CDR3 extends over 12 amino acids. CDR3 sequence: CASGTNVAEQYF. Here the CDR3 DNA reads TGTGCCAGTGGGACTAACGTTGCCGAGCAGTACTTC. Supplemented by reference TRBV28 and TRBJ2-7, the full variable domain reads DVKVTQSSRYLVKRTGEKVFLECVQDMDHENMFWYRQDPGLGLRLIYFSYDVKMKEKGDIPEGYSVSREKKERFSLILESASTNQTSMYLCASGTNVAEQYFGPGTRLTVT.

Regarding this clonotype: A much larger clone lies one base from this, so it may be a read error. This CDR3 is CASSVDGVRGFGSGTVAFF. As DNA, the CDR3 is TGTGCCAGCAGCGTAGACGGCGTCAGGGGATTTGGATCGGGCACTGTAGCTTTCTTT. The chain joins TRBV9 to TRBJ1-1; tentatively, D is TRBD1 (6 bases). This CDR3 is built from 19 residues. Per the germline V gene, CDR1 is SGDLS and CDR2 is YYNGEE.

The V gene is TRBV20-1, the J gene TRBJ1-6; no firm D call. CDR1 and CDR2 (germline): DFQATT, SNEGSKA (reference sequence). The CDR3 extends over 16 amino acids. Trimming removed 5 bases at V and 8 bases at J, with 22 bases between. The CDR3 bases are TGCAGTGCTCCCGCCTGGGCAACCCACCGGGATTCACCCCTCCACTTT. Amino acid sequence: CSAPAWATHRDSPLHF.

This rearrangement joins TRBV6-5 to TRBJ2-1, with D maybe TRBD2 (5 bases). V shed 0 bases and J shed 7 bases, with 16 bases lying between them. The germline V gene has CDR1 MNHEY and CDR2 SVGAGI. The CDR3 is 16 residues long. CDR3 loop: CASSYSAGLASNEQFF. CDR3 bases: TGTGCCAGCAGTTACTCGGCGGGCTTAGCGTCGAATGAGCAGTTCTTC.

This clonotype has only a few counts. This sequence joins TRBV6-2 or TRBV6-3 and TRBJ1-5; D not resolved. The CDR3 sequence is 11 residues long. V shed 2 bases and J shed 11 bases, with 7 bases lying between them. Per the germline V gene, CDR1 is MNHEY and CDR2 is SVGEGT. This CDR3 is CASSYGWTQHF. In DNA form, the CDR3 reads TGTGCCAGCAGTTACGGCTGGACCCAGCATTTT.

This clonotype was recorded a few times. V usage is TRBV5-1 and J usage is TRBJ2-7, with 9 bases aligning to TRBD1. The germline V gene has CDR1 SGHRS and CDR2 YFSETQ. The CDR3 sequence is 15 residues long. The V and J ends lost 4 bases and 1 base, in that order; junction bases with no gene match: 6. The CDR3 coding sequence is TGCGCCAGCAGCACCGCCGGGACAGGGTCCTACGAGCAGTACTTC. Its translation is CASSTAGTGSYEQYF.

This clonotype was observed a few times. The chain combines TRBV20-1 with TRBJ2-3; tentative D call: TRBD2 (6 bases). Germline assignment: CDR1 DFQATT and CDR2 SNEGSKA (reference sequence). The CDR3 spans 15 residues. V shed 5 bases and J shed 1 base, with 16 bases lying between them. CDR3 bases: TGCAGTGCTGCCCTCTCTAGCGCCCGCACAGATACGCAGTATTTT. Protein: CSAALSSARTDTQYF.

This clonotype turned up a few times. The chain uses TRBV7-2 and TRBJ1-3; TRBD1 might be the D (5 bases). Trimming took 2 bases from V and 4 from J, leaving 9 bases between them. Germline CDR1 and CDR2: SGHTA and FQGNSA. The CDR3 extends over 14 amino acids. The CDR3 DNA reads as TGTGCCAGCAGCTTACAGCACAGGGGAAACACCATATATTTT. Its translation: CASSLQHRGNTIYF.

The chain uses TRBV6-5 and TRBJ1-4; the D gene is possibly TRBD1 (6 bases). The CDR3 runs 14 residues. The germline V gene encodes CDR1 MNHEY and CDR2 SVGAGI. Trimming pared 2 bases from V and 6 bases from J, leaving 10 bases between. In nucleotides, the CDR3 is TGTGCCAGCAGTTACGTCAGGGGAGATGAAAAACTGTTTTTT. Amino acid sequence: CASSYVRGDEKLFF.

This clonotype was found a few times. V usage is TRBV7-2 and J usage is TRBJ2-3; tentatively, D is TRBD1 or TRBD2 (5 bases each). The germline CDR1 and CDR2 sequences are SGHTA and FQGNSA. This CDR3 has 15 amino acids. V lost 6 bases, J lost 2 bases, and 15 bases lay in between. The CDR3 coding sequence is TGTGCCAGCAGTGGGGGACCCACCAACACAGATACGCAGTATTTT. It codes for CASSGGPTNTDTQYF.

The chain uses TRBV12-3 or TRBV12-4 and TRBJ1-5; D is undetermined. Between the trimmed V and J ends, which lost 0 bases and 3 bases, there was a span of 6 bases. The CDR3 has 14 amino acids. The CDR3 spells CASSLAANNQPQHF. The CDR3 coding sequence is TGTGCCAGCAGTTTAGCGGCGAACAATCAGCCCCAGCATTTT.

V is TRBV6-5 and J is TRBJ2-7; D may be TRBD1 or TRBD2 (5 bases each). V gave up 1 base and J gave up 6 bases, with 13 bases separating them. Germline V gene sequence: CDR1 MNHEY, CDR2 SVGAGI. The length of the CDR3 is 14 residues. The CDR3 here is CASSYLGEFGEQYF. The CDR3 DNA reads as TGTGCCAGCAGTTACTTGGGGGAGTTCGGCGAGCAGTACTTC.

The gene calls are TRBV5-1 and TRBJ2-2; tentative D call: TRBD1 (6 bases). V dropped 0 bases and J dropped 0 bases, with 9 bases sitting between them. Germline CDR1 is SGHRS and CDR2 is YFSETQ. This CDR3 contains 16 residues. The CDR3, as DNA: TGCGCCAGCAGCTTGGTTCGACAGGCGAACACCGGGGAGCTGTTTTTT. It specifies CASSLVRQANTGELFF.

This clonotype was observed many times. This rearrangement joins TRBV20-1 to TRBJ2-1; 7 positions agree with TRBD2. V gave up 8 bases and J gave up 9 bases; unmatched junction bases: 16. This CDR3 is built from 14 residues. CDR1 and CDR2 (germline): DFQATT, SNEGSKA (reference sequence). Here the CDR3 DNA reads TGCAGTCCCAGGAGCCCGGGGGGACGGGGTGAGCAGTTCTTC. Translation gives CSPRSPGGRGEQFF.

This clonotype was counted ten times or more. The rearrangement uses TRBV6-2 or TRBV6-3 and TRBJ1-3; the D gene is possibly TRBD1 (5 bases). Between the trimmed V and J ends, which lost 2 bases and 7 bases, there was a span of 15 bases. The CDR3 runs to 15 residues. CDR1 is MNHEY and CDR2 is SVGEGT in the germline V gene. The CDR3 nucleotides read TGTGCCAGCAGTTACCTACAGGTGGAAGGGAACACCATATATTTT. Protein: CASSYLQVEGNTIYF.

In its sample, this clonotype was seen a few times. The V gene is TRBV6-1, the J gene TRBJ1-5; D gene uncertain. Germline loops: CDR1 MNHNS, CDR2 SASEGT. CDR3 length: 16 amino acids. V lost 6 bases and J lost 4, with 19 bases in between. CDR3 sequence reads: CASRRSLQTQNQPQHF. The CDR3 region has the DNA TGTGCCAGCAGAAGGTCTTTACAGACCCAAAATCAGCCCCAGCATTTT.

This clonotype was observed at least ten times. The chain carries TRBV10-3 and TRBJ1-2, with no clear D. Trimming cost V 4 bases and J 4 bases, with 13 bases left between them. This CDR3 region has 14 residues. Germline CDR1 ENHRY, CDR2 SYGVKD. CDR3 DNA sequence: TGTGCCATCAGTGCCTTGGATTTGGCCTATGGCTACACCTTC. The encoded protein is CAISALDLAYGYTF.

Only a few counts were recorded for this clonotype. The V call is TRBV24-1, the J call TRBJ2-2; D gene unclear. The ends were cut back, 1 base at V and 2 bases at J, with 4 bases in the middle. Germline CDR1 KGHDR, CDR2 SFDVKD. The CDR3 spans 14 residues. The CDR3 protein is CATSDFQNTGELFF. The CDR3 DNA reads as TGTGCCACCAGTGATTTCCAAAACACCGGGGAGCTGTTTTTT.

J is TRBJ1-2 and V is TRBV12-3 or TRBV12-4; D remains ambiguous. This CDR3 comprises 12 residues. Trimming left V 6 bases short and J 2 bases short, with 7 bases between. The CDR3 reads CASRFSNYGYTF. CDR3 coding DNA: TGTGCCAGCAGATTTTCAAACTATGGCTACACCTTC.

V usage is TRBV20-1 and J usage is TRBJ1-5; 7 bases are shared with TRBD1. This CDR3 is 13 amino acids long. Germline assignment: CDR1 DFQATT and CDR2 SNEGSKA (reference sequence). V dropped 4 bases and J dropped 3; count of bases not matched to a gene: 3. The CDR3 DNA follows: TGCAGTGCTACACAGGGGTTCAATCAGCCCCAGCATTTT. Amino acids: CSATQGFNQPQHF.

The chain recombines TRBV20-1 with TRBJ2-3; 15 bases are a match to TRBD2. Trimming cost V 2 bases and J 1 base; bases outside gene matches: 13. Germline V gene sequence: CDR1 DFQATT, CDR2 SNEGSKA (reference sequence). The CDR3 spans 20 residues. The CDR3 nucleotides are TGCAGTGCTAGACCGGGGACTAGCGGGGGGTTCGATCTGCGCACAGATACGCAGTATTTT. Translating gives CSARPGTSGGFDLRTDTQYF.

This clonotype was detected ten times or more. The chain carries TRBV24-1 and TRBJ2-5; D is possibly TRBD2 (7 bases). V lost 1 base and J lost 5, with 13 bases in between. The CDR3 length is 15 residues. The germline V gene encodes CDR1 KGHDR and CDR2 SFDVKD. The CDR3 region is CATSDFRGGGETQYF. The CDR3, as DNA: TGTGCCACCAGTGATTTCCGCGGGGGCGGTGAGACCCAGTACTTC.

The chain uses TRBV4-2 and TRBJ2-3, with D perhaps TRBD1 (7 bases). In germline, CDR1 is LGHNA, CDR2 YNFKEQ. The CDR3 extends over 15 amino acids. The germline V and J ends were trimmed by 0 bases and 4 bases, with 11 bases remaining between them. CDR3 DNA: TGTGCCAGCAGCCAAGAGGACAGGAGGGCAGATACGCAGTATTTT. It yields the protein CASSQEDRRADTQYF.

This chain links TRBV5-1 with TRBJ1-2, with a weak D call TRBD1 (6 bases). The V end was cut by 0 bases, the J end by 4 bases, with 16 bases between. Per germline, CDR1 SGHRS and CDR2 YFSETQ. CDR3 size: 16 residues. CDR3 residues: CASSLDGGGRGYGYTF. CDR3 sequence (DNA): TGCGCCAGCAGCTTGGACGGCGGGGGGCGAGGCTATGGCTACACCTTC.

This clonotype occurred many times. The chain uses TRBV7-2 and TRBJ1-5; no clear D gene. Trimming stripped 4 bases from V and 5 bases from J, with 9 bases between. There are 13 residues in the CDR3. In germline, CDR1 is SGHTA, CDR2 FQGNSA. CDR3 region: CASSYLPDQPQHF. DNA for the CDR3: TGTGCCAGCAGCTATTTACCGGATCAGCCCCAGCATTTT.